The T cell receptor (beta chain) described here comes from a study of blood T cells in healthy people across ages. The authors ran a second PCR of roughly 6 to 12 cycles using a sample-barcoded 5' primer and a J-beta primer mix. TCRdb reprocessed the 5' RACE reads with MiXCR, giving one entry per CDR3 protein. The table records approximately 850,000 distinct CDR3 sequences, over 45% of them present only once. The CDR3 loop spans 15 amino acids. V lost 0 bases and J lost 4, with 12 bases in between. The germline gives CDR1 LGHNA, CDR2 YNFKEQ. The chain has TRBV4-2 and TRBJ1-2; D is uncertain. The sample was blood. The receptor comes from a man aged 25 to 40 in good health. CDR3 amino acids: CASSQDMQELYGYTF. As DNA, the CDR3 is TGTGCCAGCAGCCAAGATATGCAGGAGCTCTATGGCTACACCTTC.